The TCR beta chain under discussion was sequenced for a study of control samples from healthy donors and cancer patients (dated by TCRdb to 2020 to 2022). Libraries were built with the immunoSEQ multiplex PCR assay. Not all clones reach the TCRdb copy of this immuneACCESS table, which keeps in-frame sequences only. Checked studies attribute under half of the gap to unresolved V genes and leave the rest unexplained. The sample has around 140,000 clones on record, approximately 92% of them singletons. The top ten clones comprise approximately 2.9% of the sample. Remarks on this clone: Its antigen is not yet known. Base qualities are not provided; no much larger clone lies one nucleotide away.

The trim is 1 base for V and 1 base for J, with a gap of 11 bases between the germline ends. Counted from cysteine to phenylalanine, this CDR3 has 16 amino acids. Kept here is only the CDR3 DNA, which spans 48 bases and is read in frame from base 1. Looking up the germline V gene yields CDR1 SGHDT and CDR2 YYEEEE. The TCR was taken from a young man in good health. The sequencing sample was made of blood. Recombination joined TRBV5-6 with TRBJ2-2; TRBD1 is a possible D gene, resting on 6 matching bases. The DNA sequence reads TGTGCCAGCAGCTTGACAGGGTTTGGGAACACCGGGGAGCTGTTTTTT. Its coded protein is CASSLTGFGNTGELFF.